What follows are 7 T cell receptor beta chains derived from one specimen sequenced in a study of T cell responses to AZD1222 COVID-19 vaccine. Sequencing was performed with immunoSEQ multiplex PCR; in TCRdb, only in-frame clones are kept and a portion is missing. This table holds some 130,000 clones, approximately 90% found once. Sequencing was performed on peripheral blood, taken on day 0 of AZD1222 vaccination. The receptors were gathered from an adult in good health.

This CDR3 is CASSLTSSNEQFF. As DNA, the CDR3 is TGTGCCAGCAGCCTGACTTCGTCGAATGAGCAGTTCTTC. The gene calls are TRBV6-5 and TRBJ2-1; D unresolved. This CDR3 region has 13 residues. Trimming took 6 bases from V and 7 from J, leaving 13 bases between them. Germline V gene lookup returns CDR1 MNHEY and CDR2 SVGAGI.

J is TRBJ2-2 and V is TRBV29-1, with 12 bases identical to TRBD2. The V and J ends lost 4 bases and 6 bases, in that order; junction bases with no gene match: 6. Germline CDR1 reads SQVTM; CDR2 reads ANQGSEA. CDR3 size: 15 residues. CDR3 coding DNA: TGCAGCGTTGGAGCTAGCGGGAGGGCCTCCGGGGAGCTGTTTTTT. Amino acids: CSVGASGRASGELFF.

This sequence joins TRBV7-3 and TRBJ1-3; possibly TRBD1 for D (6 bases). Trimming stripped 8 bases from V and 4 bases from J, with 12 bases between. CDR3 length: 13 amino acids. Germline V CDR1 and CDR2: SGHTA, FQGTGA. In DNA form, the CDR3 reads TGTGCCAGCGGGGGCGACGGGGGAAACACCATATATTTT. This sequence encodes CASGGDGGNTIYF.

J is TRBJ1-1 and V is TRBV28, with D maybe TRBD1 (5 bases). Per germline, CDR1 MDHEN and CDR2 SYDVKM. V lost 11 bases and J lost 1, with 14 bases in between. The CDR3 length is 13 residues. The DNA of the CDR3 is TGTGCCGCCCCCGGGGCAGAGAACACTGAAGCTTTCTTT. Its translation: CAAPGAENTEAFF.

The chain couples TRBV7-2 to TRBJ1-6, with a tentative D call TRBD1 (6 bases). CDR3 length equals 14 residues. Looked up from germline, CDR1 is SGHTA and CDR2 is FQGNSA. Trimming pared 1 base from V and 14 bases from J, leaving 15 bases between. The CDR3 region is CASSLEGQVGSLHF. CDR3 DNA sequence: TGTGCCAGCAGCTTAGAGGGACAAGTGGGGTCCCTCCACTTT.

The V call is TRBV19, the J call TRBJ1-2, with a tentative D call TRBD1 (6 bases). The CDR3 extends over 14 amino acids. The V end was cut by 9 bases, the J end by 4 bases, with 18 bases between. The germline gives CDR1 LNHDA, CDR2 SQIVND (reference sequence). CDR3 protein: CARLHYTGCYGYTF. The DNA for the CDR3 is TGTGCCAGACTACACTATACAGGGTGCTATGGCTACACCTTC.

The CDR3 region is CASRPRDRMYNEQFF. Written as DNA, the CDR3 is TGCGCCAGCAGACCTAGGGACAGGATGTACAATGAGCAGTTCTTC. This sequence joins TRBV5-1 and TRBJ2-1; 8 bases are a match to TRBD1. The V gene end was trimmed by 5 bases and the J gene end by 4 bases; junction bases not matched to a gene: 8. The CDR3 contains 15 residues. In germline, CDR1 is SGHRS, CDR2 YFSETQ. Full variable domain (outside the CDR3, taken from reference TRBV5-1 and TRBJ2-1): KAGVTQTPRYLIKTRGQQVTLSCSPISGHRSVSWYQQTPGQGLQFLFEYFSETQRNKGNFPGRFSGRQFSNSRSEMNVSTLELGDSALYLCASRPRDRMYNEQFFGPGTRLTVL.